The subject of this entry is one T cell receptor beta chain. These data originate in a study of blood T cell repertoires in COVID-19. Study-wide background: From T cells, B-cell-depleted T cells, or PBMCs came the material, which was cDNA or gDNA.

V was clipped by 1 base and J by 4 bases, with 13 bases between them. The CDR3 is 15 residues long. Germline loops: CDR1 SGHDN, CDR2 FVKESK. Authors' processing steps: By means of reference gene primer amplification, nucleated cell counts were estimated. TCRdb's table, derived via immunoSEQ multiplex PCR, lists solely in-frame clones and lacks some. Clone size and the V and J calls come from that table; the DNA yielded D and trimming. The table shows some 260,000 clones, with approximately 88% occurring only once. The sequence was obtained from a woman aged 25-40 years with acute or convalescent COVID-19. The sample consisted of peripheral blood. The chain joins TRBV14 to TRBJ2-5, with TRBD1 as a possible D gene (8 bases). CDR3 sequence: CASSQVTGGVETQYF. The CDR3 nucleotides read TGTGCCAGCAGCCAAGTTACAGGGGGGGTAGAGACCCAGTACTTC.